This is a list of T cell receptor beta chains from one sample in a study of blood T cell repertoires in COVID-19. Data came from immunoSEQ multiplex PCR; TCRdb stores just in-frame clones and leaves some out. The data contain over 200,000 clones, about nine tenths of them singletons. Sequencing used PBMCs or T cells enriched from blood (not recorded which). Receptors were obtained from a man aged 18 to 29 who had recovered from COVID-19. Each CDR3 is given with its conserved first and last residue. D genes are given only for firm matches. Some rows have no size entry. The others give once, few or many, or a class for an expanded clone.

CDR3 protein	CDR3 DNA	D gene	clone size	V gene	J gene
CASSLLGTYQYSNQPQHF	TGTGCCAGCAGTCTCCTTGGGACATACCAATACAGCAATCAGCCCCAGCATTTT	-	-	TRBV28	TRBJ1-5
CARSINQPQHF	TGTGCCAGAAGCATAAATCAGCCCCAGCATTTT	-	-	TRBV5-3	TRBJ1-5
CASSPQTGGYYGYTF	TGTGCCAGCAGCCCTCAGACAGGGGGCTACTATGGCTACACCTTC	TRBD1	-	TRBV9	TRBJ1-2
CAISPKVLADTYEQYF	TGTGCCATCAGCCCCAAGGTTCTCGCGGATACCTACGAGCAGTACTTC	-	-	TRBV10-3	TRBJ2-7
CASSQTSGAETQYF	TGTGCCAGCAGCCAGACCTCTGGGGCGGAGACCCAGTACTTC	-	-	TRBV5-4	TRBJ2-5
CASSKPGLAVMNEQFF	TGTGCCAGCAGCAAACCGGGACTAGCGGTAATGAATGAGCAGTTCTTC	TRBD2	-	TRBV11-3	TRBJ2-1
CASSPQAGGGGELFF	TGTGCCAGCTCACCTCAAGCGGGAGGCGGCGGGGAGCTGTTTTTT	TRBD2	once	TRBV18	TRBJ2-2
CASSRTFNYGYTF	TGTGCCAGTAGTAGGACTTTTAACTATGGCTACACCTTC	-	-	TRBV19	TRBJ1-2
CASSPGTGSLYGYTF	TGTGCCAGCAGCCCGGGGACAGGATCACTCTATGGCTACACCTTC	TRBD1	-	TRBV9	TRBJ1-2
CASSLKGWQIEKLFF	TGTGCCAGTAGCCTTAAGGGGTGGCAAATCGAAAAACTGTTTTTT	-	few	TRBV19	TRBJ1-4
CATNQGGSYNEQFF	TGTGCCACCAATCAAGGGGGCTCCTACAATGAGCAGTTCTTC	-	few	TRBV5-8	TRBJ2-1
CASSDWGTRSTDTQYF	TGCGCCAGCTCCGATTGGGGGACTAGGAGCACAGATACGCAGTATTTT	TRBD2	-	TRBV5-1	TRBJ2-3
CASSQLRVLSEAFF	TGTGCCAGCAGCCAACTGAGGGTTCTTTCTGAAGCTTTCTTT	-	-	TRBV11-2	TRBJ1-1
CASSEAGGGGTDTQYF	TGTGCCAGCAGTGAAGCTGGGGGGGGAGGCACAGATACGCAGTATTTT	TRBD2	-	TRBV2	TRBJ2-3
CSASTGGGDTQYF	TGCAGTGCTAGTACAGGGGGAGGGGATACGCAGTATTTT	-	once	TRBV20-1	TRBJ2-3
CASSSGTSVWNEQFF	TGTGCCAGCAGCTCTGGGACTAGCGTCTGGAATGAGCAGTTCTTC	TRBD2	once	TRBV7-9	TRBJ2-1
CASSNRVLNEKLFF	TGTGCCAGCAGTAACCGGGTCCTAAATGAAAAACTGTTTTTT	-	-	TRBV6-2/TRBV6-3	TRBJ1-4
CATPGTNTGELFF	TGTGCCACCCCAGGGACGAACACCGGGGAGCTGTTTTTT	-	-	TRBV18	TRBJ2-2
CASSLAGLFSYEQYF	TGTGCCAGCAGTCTAGCGGGACTTTTCTCCTACGAGCAGTACTTC	TRBD2	-	TRBV27	TRBJ2-7
CASSYSAGRPGYEQYF	TGTGCCAGCAGTTACTCCGCGGGAAGACCAGGCTACGAGCAGTACTTC	-	-	TRBV6-5	TRBJ2-7
CASSAGQGTYNEQFF	TGTGCCAGCAGCGCGGGACAGGGTACCTACAATGAGCAGTTCTTC	TRBD1	-	TRBV5-5	TRBJ2-1
CASSSRQVLGTGELFF	TGTGCCAGCAGTTCTCGACAGGTCCTCGGGACCGGGGAGCTGTTTTTT	-	-	TRBV25-1	TRBJ2-2
CASSQRDRDTQYF	TGTGCCAGCAGCCAGCGGGATCGAGATACGCAGTATTTT	TRBD2	-	TRBV11-2	TRBJ2-3
CASSQGQGVGNQPQHF	TGTGCCAGCTCACAGGGACAGGGGGTTGGGAATCAGCCCCAGCATTTT	TRBD1	-	TRBV18	TRBJ1-5
CASSPRGLGGGELFF	TGTGCCAGCAGCCCCCGGGGACTAGGGGGCGGGGAGCTGTTTTTT	TRBD2	-	TRBV7-6	TRBJ2-2
CASRLGQGRPDTEAFF	TGTGCCAGCAGATTGGGACAGGGGCGCCCGGACACTGAAGCTTTCTTT	TRBD1	-	TRBV3-1/TRBV3-2	TRBJ1-1
CASSQGDFYGYTF	TGTGCCAGCAGTCAAGGGGACTTCTATGGCTACACCTTC	-	-	TRBV28	TRBJ1-2
CASSSFPSSYNEQFF	TGTGCCAGCAGCTCCTTCCCCAGCTCCTACAATGAGCAGTTCTTC	-	-	TRBV27	TRBJ2-1
CASTSSGLAGGGSYNEQFF	TGTGCCAGCACCAGTTCGGGACTAGCGGGAGGTGGGTCCTACAATGAGCAGTTCTTC	TRBD2	-	TRBV28	TRBJ2-1
CASFHGTGELFF	TGTGCCAGCTTTCACGGGACCGGGGAGCTGTTTTTT	-	-	TRBV6-5	TRBJ2-2
CASSLTGGGTEAFF	TGTGCCAGCAGTCTGACAGGGGGCGGAACTGAAGCTTTCTTT	TRBD1	-	TRBV6-5	TRBJ1-1
CASSSNRGPKEELFF	TGTGCCAGCAGCTCGAACAGGGGGCCTAAGGAGGAGCTGTTTTTT	TRBD1	-	TRBV7-2	TRBJ2-2